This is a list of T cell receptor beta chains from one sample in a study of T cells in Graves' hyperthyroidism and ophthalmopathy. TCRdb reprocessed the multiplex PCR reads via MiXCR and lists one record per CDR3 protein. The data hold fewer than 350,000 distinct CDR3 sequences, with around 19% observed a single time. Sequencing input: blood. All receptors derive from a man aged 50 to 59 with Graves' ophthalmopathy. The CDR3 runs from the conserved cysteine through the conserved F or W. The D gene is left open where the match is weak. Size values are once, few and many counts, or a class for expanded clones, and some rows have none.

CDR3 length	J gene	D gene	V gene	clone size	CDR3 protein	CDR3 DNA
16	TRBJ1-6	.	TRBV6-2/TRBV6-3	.	CASSYSRTVIDSPLHF	TGTGCCAGCAGTTACTCCCGGACAGTCATAGATTCACCCCTCCACTTT
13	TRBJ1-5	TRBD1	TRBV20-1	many	CSATRQGDQPQHF	TGCAGTGCTACCCGACAGGGGGATCAGCCCCAGCATTTT
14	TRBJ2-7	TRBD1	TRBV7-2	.	CASSRDRTSYEQYF	TGTGCCAGCTCCCGGGACAGGACTTCCTACGAGCAGTACTTC
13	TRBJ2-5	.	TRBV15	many	CATSRGREETQYF	TGTGCCACCAGCAGAGGCAGGGAAGAGACCCAGTACTTC
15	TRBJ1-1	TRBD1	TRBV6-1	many	CASRARTGRDTEAFF	TGTGCCAGCAGGGCCCGGACAGGGCGGGACACTGAAGCTTTCTTT
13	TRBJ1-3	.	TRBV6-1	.	CASSERDGNTIYF	TGTGCCAGCAGTGAACGGGACGGAAACACCATATATTTT
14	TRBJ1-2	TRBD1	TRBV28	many	CASSAPGTASGYTF	TGTGCCAGCAGTGCCCCCGGGACAGCCTCCGGCTACACCTTC
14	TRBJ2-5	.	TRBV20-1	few	CSARAGVGGETQYF	TGCAGTGCTAGGGCAGGGGTGGGGGGCGAGACCCAGTACTTC
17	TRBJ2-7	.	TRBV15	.	CATSRDPNSPGVAEQYF	TGTGCCACCAGCAGAGACCCTAACAGTCCGGGCGTCGCCGAGCAGTACTTC
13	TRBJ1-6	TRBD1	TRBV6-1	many	CASRTTGNSPLHF	TGTGCCAGCAGGACGACAGGGAATTCACCCCTCCACTTT
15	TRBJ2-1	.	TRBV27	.	CVSSTGVISYNEQFF	TGTGTCAGCAGTACCGGAGTCATCTCCTACAATGAGCAGTTCTTC
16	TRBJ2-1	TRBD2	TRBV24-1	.	CATSERTSGSKYEQFF	TGTGCCACCAGTGAACGGACTAGCGGGAGTAAATATGAGCAGTTCTTC
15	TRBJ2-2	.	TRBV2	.	CATGAGTVNTGELFF	TGTGCCACCGGAGCTGGGACTGTGAACACCGGGGAGCTGTTTTTT
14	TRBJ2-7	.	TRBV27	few	CASSLQGPRNEQYF	TGTGCCAGCAGTTTACAGGGCCCTAGAAACGAGCAGTACTTC
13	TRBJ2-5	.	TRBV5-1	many	CASSFPSQETQYF	TGCGCCAGCAGCTTCCCCAGTCAAGAGACCCAGTACTTC
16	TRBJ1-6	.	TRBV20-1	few	CSARKVLSSYNSPLHF	TGCAGTGCTAGAAAGGTCTTGAGCTCCTATAATTCACCCCTCCACTTT
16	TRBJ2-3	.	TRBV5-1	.	CASSVLPGQSTDTQYF	TGCGCCAGCAGCGTACTCCCAGGGCAGAGCACAGATACGCAGTATTTT
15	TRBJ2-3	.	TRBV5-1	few	CASSFSGPSTDTQYF	TGCGCCAGCAGCTTTTCGGGACCGAGCACAGATACGCAGTATTTT
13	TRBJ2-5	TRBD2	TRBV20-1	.	CSARRTSRETQYF	TGCAGTGCTAGACGGACTAGTAGAGAGACCCAGTACTTC
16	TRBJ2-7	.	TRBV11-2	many	CASSSGVRGRGYEQYF	TGTGCCAGCAGCTCGGGAGTCAGGGGGCGGGGGTACGAGCAGTACTTC
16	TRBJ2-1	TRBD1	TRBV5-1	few	CASSQGTAASYNEQFF	TGCGCCAGCAGCCAAGGGACAGCAGCATCCTACAATGAGCAGTTCTTC
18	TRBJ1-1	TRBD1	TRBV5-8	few	CASSEPGGKNYVVTEAFF	TGTGCCAGCAGCGAGCCAGGGGGCAAGAATTACGTTGTCACTGAAGCTTTCTTT
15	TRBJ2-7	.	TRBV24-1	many	CATSDTRDHPYEQYF	TGTGCCACCAGTGACACGAGGGACCATCCATACGAGCAGTACTTC
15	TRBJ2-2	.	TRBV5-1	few	CASSLALGTQGELFF	TGCGCCAGCAGCTTGGCCCTCGGGACTCAAGGGGAGCTGTTTTTT
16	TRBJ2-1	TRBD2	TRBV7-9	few	CASSSQGLAGLNEQFF	TGTGCCAGCAGCTCCCAGGGACTAGCGGGTCTCAATGAGCAGTTCTTC
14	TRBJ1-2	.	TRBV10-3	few	CAISGGQGNYGYTF	TGTGCCATCAGTGGCGGCCAGGGGAACTATGGCTACACCTTC
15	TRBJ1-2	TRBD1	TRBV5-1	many	CASSSTPGQGRGYTF	TGCGCCAGCAGCTCAACCCCGGGACAGGGTAGAGGCTACACCTTC
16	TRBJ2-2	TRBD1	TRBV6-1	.	CASSPEGQGDTGELFF	TGTGCCAGCAGTCCAGAGGGACAGGGGGACACCGGGGAGCTGTTTTTT
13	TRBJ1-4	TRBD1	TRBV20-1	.	CSARQGPVEKLSF	TGCAGTGCCAGACAGGGGCCGGTTGAAAAACTGTCTTTT
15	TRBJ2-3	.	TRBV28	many	CASSPMGNRADTQYF	TGTGCCAGCAGCCCCATGGGGAATCGGGCAGATACGCAGTATTTT
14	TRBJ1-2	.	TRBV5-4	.	CASSLAGGWYGYTF	TGTGCCAGCAGCCTGGCGGGGGGTTGGTATGGCTACACCTTC
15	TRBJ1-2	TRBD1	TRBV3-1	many	CASSQVQGAVRGYTF	TGTGCCAGCAGCCAAGTACAGGGGGCAGTGAGAGGCTACACCTTC
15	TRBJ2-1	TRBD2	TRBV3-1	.	CASQWTSGRVNEQFF	TGTGCCAGCCAATGGACTAGCGGGAGAGTGAATGAGCAGTTCTTC
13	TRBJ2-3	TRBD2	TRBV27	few	CASSLGGPGTQYF	TGTGCCAGCAGTTTGGGAGGGCCGGGTACGCAGTATTTT
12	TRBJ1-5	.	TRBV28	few	CASRSANQPQHF	TGTGCCAGCAGGTCAGCAAATCAGCCCCAGCATTTT
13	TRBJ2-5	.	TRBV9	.	CASSPQVQETQHF	TGTGCCAGCAGCCCTCAAGTCCAAGAGACCCAGCACTTC
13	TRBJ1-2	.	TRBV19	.	CASSSQVVDGYTF	TGTGCCAGTAGTTCCCAGGTCGTGGATGGCTACACCTTC